Listed below are T cell receptor beta chains from one sample, sequenced in a study of T cell responses to AZD1222 COVID-19 vaccine. TCRdb's table, derived via immunoSEQ multiplex PCR, lists solely in-frame clones and lacks some. The sample has under 140,000 clones, roughly 89% seen once; the top ten hold more than 2%. Material: peripheral blood, obtained 28 days after the second AZD1222 dose. The receptor set was obtained from an adult who received the AZD1222 COVID-19 vaccine. Each CDR3 is given with its conserved first and last residue. The order of the fields is CDR3 protein, J gene, CDR3 length, V gene.

CDR3aa: CASSQTPGQGATEAFF
j_gene: TRBJ1-1
len: 16
v_gene: TRBV4-2

CDR3aa: CASSIHSLPEAFF
j_gene: TRBJ1-1
len: 13
v_gene: TRBV19

CDR3aa: CASSLGLEAYQETQYF
j_gene: TRBJ2-5
len: 16
v_gene: TRBV6-2/TRBV6-3

CDR3aa: CASSTFRQGRTEAFF
j_gene: TRBJ1-1
len: 15
v_gene: TRBV19

CDR3aa: CASSLAAGSSYEQYF
j_gene: TRBJ2-7
len: 15
v_gene: TRBV11-1

CDR3aa: CASSLGGDGADTQYF
j_gene: TRBJ2-3
len: 15
v_gene: TRBV5-1

CDR3aa: CASGLNRDRGETQYF
j_gene: TRBJ2-5
len: 15
v_gene: TRBV12-5

CDR3aa: CASTLQESSYNEQFF
j_gene: TRBJ2-1
len: 15
v_gene: TRBV5-1

CDR3aa: CASSLGRGRGETQYF
j_gene: TRBJ2-5
len: 15
v_gene: TRBV5-6

CDR3aa: CASSQGQDREKLFF
j_gene: TRBJ1-4
len: 14
v_gene: TRBV6-5

CDR3aa: CASSPLAGYTDTQYF
j_gene: TRBJ2-3
len: 15
v_gene: TRBV14

CDR3aa: CASSPGGTVNQPQHF
j_gene: TRBJ1-5
len: 15
v_gene: TRBV5-1

CDR3aa: CASSGGDLSDTQYF
j_gene: TRBJ2-3
len: 14
v_gene: TRBV5-1

CDR3aa: CASTSEQEGGKLFF
j_gene: TRBJ1-4
len: 14
v_gene: TRBV19

CDR3aa: CASSASGGLGDEQFF
j_gene: TRBJ2-1
len: 15
v_gene: TRBV2

CDR3aa: CASSLEATNSPLHF
j_gene: TRBJ1-6
len: 14
v_gene: TRBV7-9

CDR3aa: CASSPTGLVGTGELFF
j_gene: TRBJ2-2
len: 16
v_gene: TRBV7-2

CDR3aa: CASSYRDSPLHF
j_gene: TRBJ1-6
len: 12
v_gene: TRBV19

CDR3aa: CASSEDRGYTEAFF
j_gene: TRBJ1-1
len: 14
v_gene: TRBV18

CDR3aa: CASSQTSGGPTDTQYF
j_gene: TRBJ2-3
len: 16
v_gene: TRBV6-2/TRBV6-3

CDR3aa: CASSLTFEQYF
j_gene: TRBJ2-7
len: 11
v_gene: TRBV11-2

CDR3aa: CASSLGTGGGNQPQHF
j_gene: TRBJ1-5
len: 16
v_gene: TRBV5-1

CDR3aa: CAWSGYGTGPNQPQHF
j_gene: TRBJ1-5
len: 16
v_gene: TRBV30

CDR3aa: CASSLSGGVGQETQYF
j_gene: TRBJ2-5
len: 16
v_gene: TRBV5-5

CDR3aa: CASSLDGNTGELFF
j_gene: TRBJ2-2
len: 14
v_gene: TRBV5-1

CDR3aa: CASSRSGGGAETQYF
j_gene: TRBJ2-5
len: 15
v_gene: TRBV6-5

CDR3aa: CASSPGVPGAEAFF
j_gene: TRBJ1-1
len: 14
v_gene: TRBV11-3

CDR3aa: CASSRTPGSPSYGYTF
j_gene: TRBJ1-2
len: 16
v_gene: TRBV27

CDR3aa: CASSFNRDTEAFF
j_gene: TRBJ1-1
len: 13
v_gene: TRBV5-1

CDR3aa: CASTLRAEHYGYTF
j_gene: TRBJ1-2
len: 14
v_gene: TRBV28

CDR3aa: CASSPLAGGMYEQYF
j_gene: TRBJ2-7
len: 15
v_gene: TRBV19

CDR3aa: CASAAGGENTEAFF
j_gene: TRBJ1-1
len: 14
v_gene: TRBV5-1

CDR3aa: CASSWVSQEGEKLFF
j_gene: TRBJ1-4
len: 15
v_gene: TRBV4-1

CDR3aa: CASARGLGGYTF
j_gene: TRBJ1-2
len: 12
v_gene: TRBV25-1

CDR3aa: CASSLSLAGLDEQFF
j_gene: TRBJ2-1
len: 15
v_gene: TRBV5-4

CDR3aa: CASSLAGTGVVVAFF
j_gene: TRBJ1-1
len: 15
v_gene: TRBV5-1

CDR3aa: CASSLQGRPLSEQYF
j_gene: TRBJ2-7
len: 15
v_gene: TRBV5-4

CDR3aa: CASSLAAETFSTDTQYF
j_gene: TRBJ2-3
len: 17
v_gene: TRBV5-1

CDR3aa: CASSLITGSPPLHF
j_gene: TRBJ1-6
len: 14
v_gene: TRBV7-2

CDR3aa: CASSQAWAAGQETQYF
j_gene: TRBJ2-5
len: 16
v_gene: TRBV4-1

CDR3aa: CASSLAPRDTEAFF
j_gene: TRBJ1-1
len: 14
v_gene: TRBV7-2

CDR3aa: CASSYADAYNQPQHF
j_gene: TRBJ1-5
len: 15
v_gene: TRBV6-2/TRBV6-3

CDR3aa: CASSFFGQGVYEQYF
j_gene: TRBJ2-7
len: 15
v_gene: TRBV5-1

CDR3aa: CASTGGNTEAFF
j_gene: TRBJ1-1
len: 12
v_gene: TRBV11-2

CDR3aa: CTSSQDEDNQETQYF
j_gene: TRBJ2-5
len: 15
v_gene: TRBV1

CDR3aa: CASTVSDQPQHF
j_gene: TRBJ1-5
len: 12
v_gene: TRBV12-3/TRBV12-4

CDR3aa: CASSEYRADTQYF
j_gene: TRBJ2-3
len: 13
v_gene: TRBV6-1

CDR3aa: CASSPGTYVATNEKLFF
j_gene: TRBJ1-4
len: 17
v_gene: TRBV7-2

CDR3aa: CASSLSRSSYEQYF
j_gene: TRBJ2-7
len: 14
v_gene: TRBV27

CDR3aa: CASSSRGQGGEKLFF
j_gene: TRBJ1-4
len: 15
v_gene: TRBV5-4

CDR3aa: CAISEFGQGGSPLHF
j_gene: TRBJ1-6
len: 15
v_gene: TRBV10-3

CDR3aa: CASSQDPVSEAFF
j_gene: TRBJ1-1
len: 13
v_gene: TRBV14

CDR3aa: CASRLACTGELFF
j_gene: TRBJ2-2
len: 13
v_gene: TRBV12-2

CDR3aa: CASSNGPRHSGANVLTF
j_gene: TRBJ2-6
len: 17
v_gene: TRBV21-1

CDR3aa: CASSLEGGVNEKLFF
j_gene: TRBJ1-4
len: 15
v_gene: TRBV5-1